One sample yielded the 9 T cell receptor beta chains listed below, sequenced in a study of technical replicates of blood from a few donors. Method: immunoSEQ multiplex PCR; TCRdb's copy keeps in-frame clones and lacks some. The sample shows approximately 94,000 clones, 90% to 96% of them seen only once. The sample taken for sequencing was T cells isolated from PBMCs. These receptors originate from a human donor in good health.

The chain carries TRBV15 and TRBJ1-1; D is ambiguous. The V end was cut by 5 bases, the J end by 8 bases, with 15 bases between. Germline loops: CDR1 LNHNV, CDR2 YYDKDF (reference sequence). This CDR3 has 13 amino acids. CDR3 DNA sequence: TGTGCCACCAGCGGAGGTGGTCACCTAGAAGCTTTCTTT. It specifies CATSGGGHLEAFF.

The chain couples TRBV15 to TRBJ2-1; a weak D match, TRBD1 (6 bases). Trimming shortened V by 5 bases and J by 6 bases, and 23 bases separated the two germline ends. The CDR3 has 17 residues. The V gene's germline CDR1 is LNHNV and CDR2 YYDKDF (reference sequence). The CDR3 protein is CATSGSRGSLVGNEQFF. For the CDR3, the DNA is TGTGCCACCAGCGGTTCCAGGGGATCTTTGGTCGGCAATGAGCAGTTCTTC.

This chain connects TRBV14 to TRBJ1-1; 7 bases fit TRBD1. The CDR3 is 14 residues long. From germline, CDR1 is SGHDN and CDR2 FVKESK. J gave up 2 bases and V 4 bases, and 4 bases lay outside the gene matches. CDR3 protein: CASSLWDRNTEAFF. The CDR3 DNA is TGTGCCAGCAGCCTTTGGGACAGAAACACTGAAGCTTTCTTT.

There are a few counts of this clone. Other DNA sequences in this specimen translate into the identical CDR3. The V gene is TRBV9, the J gene TRBJ2-7; 11 nucleotides align to TRBD1. In germline, CDR1 is SGDLS, CDR2 YYNGEE. The CDR3 is 15 amino acids. V lost 3 bases, J lost 0 bases, and 2 bases stayed unmatched. The CDR3 nucleotides are TGTGCCAGCAGCGCCGGGACAGGGGGCTCCTACGAGCAGTACTTC. Residues: CASSAGTGGSYEQYF.

The CDR3 nucleotides read TGTGCCAGCAGCAAGGGCGGGGGGCGGAACTATGGCTACACCTTC. Residues: CASSKGGGRNYGYTF. The chain links TRBV7-8 to TRBJ1-2; D is perhaps TRBD1 (6 bases). In germline, CDR1 is SGHVS, CDR2 FQNEAQ. This CDR3 has 15 amino acids. V shed 5 bases and J shed 2 bases, with 15 bases lying between them.

About this clone: Distinct nucleotide sequences in the sample also encode this CDR3. This chain links TRBV6-5 with TRBJ2-3; D is perhaps TRBD2 (5 bases). CDR1 and CDR2 (germline): MNHEY, SVGAGI. The CDR3 consists of 12 residues. Trimming left V 3 bases short and J 5 bases short, with 6 bases between. CDR3 amino acids: CASSYRGDTQYF. CDR3 in DNA: TGTGCCAGCAGTTATCGGGGAGATACGCAGTATTTT.

The rearrangement uses TRBV18 and TRBJ2-1; no reliable D call. CDR1 is KGHSH and CDR2 is LQKENI in the germline V gene. This CDR3 region has 15 residues. The V end was cut by 2 bases, the J end by 0 bases, with 8 bases between. The DNA for the CDR3 is TGTGCCAGCTCACCAGAGGCGGCCTCCTACAATGAGCAGTTCTTC. This translates into CASSPEAASYNEQFF.

The chain employs TRBV30 and TRBJ1-5, with 7 bases fitting TRBD1. The CDR3 runs to 13 residues. V lost 4 bases to trimming and J lost 7 bases; unmatched junction nucleotides: 7. CDR1 is GTSNPN and CDR2 is SVGIG in the germline V gene (reference sequence). CDR3 sequence: CAWNSRGRQPQHF. In DNA form, the CDR3 reads TGTGCCTGGAACTCGAGGGGGCGGCAGCCCCAGCATTTT.

The CDR3 sequence: CASSFSQGIVYGYTF. CDR3 sequence (DNA): TGTGCCAGCAGTTTTTCGCAGGGTATCGTCTATGGCTACACCTTC. V is TRBV28 and J is TRBJ1-2; possible D gene TRBD1, 5 bases. Trimming cost V 3 bases and J 4 bases, with 15 bases left between them. The germline V gene has CDR1 MDHEN and CDR2 SYDVKM. CDR3 length equals 15 residues.